The 2 T cell receptor beta chains below were found in one sample sequenced in a study of blood T cell repertoires in COVID-19. The data were produced by immunoSEQ multiplex PCR, yet TCRdb's version contains in-frame clones alone and is incomplete. The top ten clones hold approximately 1.2% of a sample with around 260,000 clones, around nine tenths of them seen once. Sequencing was done on a sample of PBMCs or T cells enriched from blood (not recorded which). These receptors all come from a woman aged 25-40 years who had recovered from COVID-19.

The genes are TRBV4-1 and TRBJ1-2; TRBD1 matches at 7 bases. This CDR3 region has 16 residues. V was clipped by 0 bases and J by 8 bases; unmatched bases: 12. Germline V lookup: CDR1 MGHRA, CDR2 YSYEKL. The CDR3, as DNA: TGCGCCAGCAGCCAAGAACCAGGGTCCAGGGGGAAAGGCTACACCTTC. Protein: CASSQEPGSRGKGYTF.

The V gene is TRBV11-2, the J gene TRBJ1-2, with 7 bases fitting TRBD1. Trimming removed 5 bases from V and 6 bases from J; junction bases left unmatched: 12. Looked up from germline, CDR1 is SGHAT and CDR2 is FQNNGV. The CDR3 spans 15 residues. This CDR3 is CASSGPGQIKNGYTF. The DNA of the CDR3 is TGTGCCAGCAGCGGACCGGGACAGATTAAAAATGGCTACACCTTC.